Each of the 27 T cell receptor beta chains below was sequenced from the same sample in a study of cytomegalovirus exposure and HLA in healthy donors. Primers for the PCR totalled 60 Vbeta and 13 Jbeta. Repertoires were generated with immunoSEQ multiplex PCR, while TCRdb's copy carries only in-frame clones and drops some. The sample lists 100,000 to 150,000 clones, around three quarters occurring once. The source material was PBMCs. The receptors were sampled from a man aged 25 to 40 in good health and CMV-seropositive.

The rearrangement joins TRBV5-6 to TRBJ1-1; TRBD1 agrees at 10 bases. The trim removed 0 bases at V and 5 bases at J, leaving 13 bases unmatched. CDR1 and CDR2 (germline): SGHDT, YYEEEE. CDR3 length equals 18 residues. CDR3 DNA: TGTGCCAGCAGCTTGGTGACAGGGGGCGGACTGGGAGGGACTGAAGCTTTCTTT. Residues: CASSLVTGGGLGGTEAFF.

V gene TRBV4-1 combines with J gene TRBJ1-1, with D perhaps TRBD1 (6 bases). The CDR3 is made up of 14 amino acids. V lost 6 bases, J lost 4 bases, and 15 bases lay in between. Germline values: CDR1 MGHRA, CDR2 YSYEKL. The chain's CDR3 is CASRLDRTGTEAFF. The CDR3 coding sequence is TGCGCCAGCAGGCTGGACAGAACGGGCACTGAAGCTTTCTTT.

The V call is TRBV6-5, the J call TRBJ1-6, with D possibly TRBD1 on 5 matching bases. With 10 bases removed from V and 3 bases from J, the gap between germline ends came to 16 bases. Germline-derived CDR1 and CDR2 are MNHEY and SVGAGI. The CDR3 runs to 15 residues. For the CDR3, the DNA is TGTGCCACCAGGGTAGCCCGAGACTATAATTCACCCCTCCACTTT. The encoded protein is CATRVARDYNSPLHF.

The V call is TRBV7-9, the J call TRBJ2-7, with 11 bases lining up with TRBD1. The trim removed 4 bases at V and 6 bases at J, leaving 11 bases unmatched. The CDR3 runs to 16 residues. Germline values: CDR1 SEHNR, CDR2 FQNEAQ (reference sequence). The chain's CDR3 is CASSSQGGQGVFEQYF. In DNA, the CDR3 is TGTGCCAGCAGCTCCCAGGGGGGACAGGGGGTATTCGAGCAGTACTTC.

The chain is built from TRBV5-3 and TRBJ1-1; 7 nucleotides align to TRBD1. TRBV5-3 is an ORF, and what it does is uncertain. The CDR3 extends over 15 amino acids. The trim removed 9 bases at V and 2 bases at J, leaving 13 bases unmatched. The chain's CDR3 is CAKTIRDRANTEAFF. DNA of the CDR3: TGTGCCAAAACAATTAGAGACAGGGCAAACACTGAAGCTTTCTTT.

The gene calls are TRBV7-9 and TRBJ1-2; 8 bases map to TRBD1. After removal of 5 bases from V and 4 bases from J, the junction contained 3 bases not matched to a gene. Germline values: CDR1 SEHNR, CDR2 FQNEAQ (reference sequence). CDR3 length: 13 residues. The CDR3 nucleotides are TGTGCCAGCAGCCCGGACAGGGTCTATGGCTACACCTTC. Residues: CASSPDRVYGYTF.

Comment on this clone: One end of the junction varies from germline; a read error may be responsible. The chain links TRBV6-6 to TRBJ1-6; TRBD1 matches at 7 bases. This CDR3 has 14 amino acids. Germline CDR1 MNHNY, CDR2 SVGAGI (reference sequence). CDR3 coding DNA: TGTGCCGGCAGTTTTACAGGGGTCAACTCACCCCTCCACTTT. This translates into CAGSFTGVNSPLHF.

The chain couples TRBV4-1 to TRBJ1-5; no clear D gene. From germline, CDR1 is MGHRA and CDR2 YSYEKL. Trimming shortened V by 0 bases and J by 6 bases, and 6 bases separated the two germline ends. This CDR3 is built from 13 residues. For the CDR3, the DNA is TGCGCCAGCAGCCAAGATCGAGGTCAGCCCCAGCATTTT. Protein: CASSQDRGQPQHF.

The V call is TRBV2, the J call TRBJ2-1; 11 bases match TRBD2. The CDR3 consists of 16 residues. With 4 bases clipped from V and 4 bases from J, the junction kept 6 bases outside the gene matches. Germline V gives CDR1 SNHLY, CDR2 FYNNEI. CDR3 amino acids: CASSVSGGGPYNEQFF. For the CDR3, the DNA is TGTGCCAGCAGTGTTAGCGGGGGGGGACCATACAATGAGCAGTTCTTC.

This clone showed up just once. This rearrangement joins TRBV7-9 to TRBJ1-6, with unresolved D. This CDR3 has 16 residues. V shed 1 base and J shed 9 bases, with 16 bases lying between them. The germline V gene encodes CDR1 SEHNR and CDR2 FQNEAQ (reference sequence). The CDR3, as DNA: TGTGCCAGCAGCTTAGACACCCCCACGGGAAGTTCACCCCTCCACTTT. Translating gives CASSLDTPTGSSPLHF.

The chain links TRBV7-6 to TRBJ1-5, with 7 bases lining up with TRBD1. Germline trimming cut 1 base from V and 9 bases from J; bases unmatched to any gene: 9. Germline V gene lookup returns CDR1 SGHVS and CDR2 FNYEAQ. This CDR3 contains 15 residues. The CDR3 is CASSLVRQGALPQHF. The CDR3 nucleotides read TGTGCCAGCAGCTTAGTAAGACAGGGCGCTCTGCCCCAGCATTTT.

V and J are TRBV18 and TRBJ1-2; 10 bases agree with TRBD1. V dropped 2 bases and J dropped 4; count of bases not matched to a gene: 4. In germline, CDR1 is KGHSH, CDR2 LQKENI. The CDR3 contains 15 residues. CDR3 loop: CASSPGDRGGYGYTF. The DNA of the CDR3 is TGTGCCAGCTCACCAGGGGACAGGGGTGGCTATGGCTACACCTTC.

This clone has only a few counts. The chain uses TRBV19 and TRBJ2-2, with D possibly TRBD1 on 5 matching bases. Trimming left V 3 bases short and J 3 bases short, with 14 bases between. This CDR3 contains 16 residues. CDR1 and CDR2 (germline): LNHDA, SQIVND (reference sequence). The CDR3 here is CASSMLSARDTGELFF. In DNA, the CDR3 is TGTGCCAGTAGTATGCTCTCGGCCAGGGACACCGGGGAGCTGTTTTTT.

The chain recombines TRBV7-9 with TRBJ2-7; the match to TRBD1 covers 9 bases. V was clipped by 5 bases and J by 3 bases; unmatched bases: 5. Germline-derived CDR1 and CDR2 are SEHNR and FQNEAQ (reference sequence). The CDR3 has 14 residues. CDR3 DNA: TGTGCCAGCAGCCCGGGACAGGGAGGCTACGAGCAGTACTTC. It codes for CASSPGQGGYEQYF.

This clone has just a few counts. V is TRBV10-1 and J is TRBJ2-3; 9 nucleotides agree with TRBD2. This CDR3 has 15 residues. The germline V gene encodes CDR1 WNHNN and CDR2 SYGVQD (reference sequence). The ends lost 6 bases at V and 4 bases at J; junction bases unmatched: 8. The CDR3: CASSGTLAGPDTQYF. The CDR3 DNA sequence: TGCGCCAGCAGCGGGACCCTAGCGGGGCCAGATACGCAGTATTTT.

This rearrangement joins TRBV18 to TRBJ2-1, with unresolved D. Germline V gene lookup returns CDR1 KGHSH and CDR2 LQKENI. The CDR3 is made up of 14 amino acids. V dropped 3 bases and J dropped 1 base, with 7 bases sitting between them. CDR3 loop: CASSPPSSYNEQFF. The CDR3 bases are TGTGCCAGCTCACCCCCTAGTTCCTACAATGAGCAGTTCTTC. The full variable domain, with the rest looked up from reference TRBV18 and TRBJ2-1, is NAGVMQNPRHLVRRRGQEARLRCSPMKGHSHVYWYRQLPEEGLKFMVYLQKENIIDESGMPKERFSAEFPKEGPSILRIQQVVRGDSAAYFCASSPPSSYNEQFFGPGTRLTVL.

This clone has a single count. The rearrangement joins TRBV9 to TRBJ2-5; 16 bases fit TRBD2. The CDR3 contains 17 residues. V lost 0 bases, J lost 5 bases, and 4 bases stayed unmatched. The germline V gene has CDR1 SGDLS and CDR2 YYNGEE. This CDR3 is CASSVEGTSGGAETQYF. For the CDR3, the DNA is TGTGCCAGCAGCGTAGAGGGGACTAGCGGGGGGGCTGAGACCCAGTACTTC. The full variable domain, in which reference TRBV9 and TRBJ2-5 provide the parts outside the CDR3, is DSGVTQTPKHLITATGQRVTLRCSPRSGDLSVYWYQQSLDQGLQFLIQYYNGEERAKGNILERFSAQQFPDLHSELNLSSLELGDSALYFCASSVEGTSGGAETQYFGPGTRLLVL.

The chain has TRBV6-6 and TRBJ2-3, with D tentatively TRBD1 (5 bases). The V end was cut by 5 bases, the J end by 1 base, with 13 bases between. Germline V gene data show CDR1 as MNHNY and CDR2 as SVGAGI (reference sequence). The CDR3 sequence is 15 residues long. The CDR3, as DNA: TGTGCCAGCAGTCCACAGGCCTACGGCACAGATACGCAGTATTTT. Translated, it gives CASSPQAYGTDTQYF.

V and J are TRBV19 and TRBJ2-2, with D unclear. The CDR3 covers 13 residues. Trimming shortened V by 9 bases and J by 0 bases, and 8 bases separated the two germline ends. Germline V gene data show CDR1 as LNHDA and CDR2 as SQIVND (reference sequence). The CDR3 nucleotides are TGTGCCAGCTCTGTGTCGAACACCGGGGAGCTGTTTTTT. This codes for CASSVSNTGELFF.

This chain joins TRBV27 and TRBJ2-2; possibly TRBD1 for D (6 bases). Germline V gene lookup returns CDR1 MNHEY and CDR2 SMNVEV (reference sequence). The germline V and J ends were trimmed by 5 bases and 5 bases, with 12 bases remaining between them. This CDR3 is 14 amino acids long. CDR3 amino acids: CASSIGGRTGELFF. DNA of the CDR3: TGTGCCAGCAGTATTGGGGGCAGGACCGGGGAGCTGTTTTTT.

This chain joins TRBV5-6 and TRBJ2-7; TRBD1 agrees at 9 bases. CDR1 SGHDT and CDR2 YYEEEE come from the germline V gene. V shed 3 bases, J shed 6 bases, and the junction held 7 bases outside the gene matches. This CDR3 spans 14 amino acids. The chain's CDR3 is CASSSRTGALEQYF. The DNA for the CDR3 is TGTGCCAGCAGCTCCCGGACAGGGGCCCTCGAGCAGTACTTC.

The V call is TRBV7-9, the J call TRBJ1-4, with D unresolved. The CDR3 totals 18 residues. Between the trimmed V and J ends, which lost 0 bases and 5 bases, there was a span of 19 bases. The germline V gene encodes CDR1 SEHNR and CDR2 FQNEAQ (reference sequence). The CDR3 sequence is CASSLASRLRSVNEKLFF. The CDR3 DNA reads TGTGCCAGCAGCTTAGCGAGTCGGTTGCGGTCAGTCAATGAAAAACTGTTTTTT.

The rearrangement joins TRBV27 to TRBJ1-1, with a weak D call TRBD1 (5 bases). Germline V gene sequence: CDR1 MNHEY, CDR2 SMNVEV (reference sequence). The CDR3 covers 15 residues. The ends were cut back, 3 bases at V and 5 bases at J, with 16 bases in the middle. The CDR3 nucleotides read TGTGCCAGCAGTTTGGGTAATTGGGGGGAGACTGAAGCTTTCTTT. Protein sequence: CASSLGNWGETEAFF.

This chain connects TRBV7-7 to TRBJ1-1; a possible D gene is TRBD1 (6 bases). V lost 6 bases and J 4 bases, leaving 24 bases between the germline ends. The CDR3 runs 17 residues. From germline, CDR1 is SSHAT and CDR2 FNYEAQ (reference sequence). The CDR3 region has the DNA TGTGCCAGCAGTCCTCCCGGCGGGGGGCGGAAGGGCACTGAAGCTTTCTTT. The encoded protein is CASSPPGGGRKGTEAFF.

Written as DNA, the CDR3 is TGTGCCTGCCCCGACAGGGACGGGGCCGGGGAGCTGTTTTTT. Translating gives CACPDRDGAGELFF. This chain links TRBV30 with TRBJ2-2; 7 nucleotides align to TRBD1. The CDR3 spans 14 residues. V was clipped by 6 bases and J by 6 bases; unmatched bases: 10. The V gene's germline CDR1 is GTSNPN and CDR2 SVGIG (reference sequence).

The sample holds one count of this clone. The DNA of the CDR3 is TGTGCCAGCAGTTCCAGGGGGCGCGCCTATGGCTACACCTTC. Amino acid sequence: CASSSRGRAYGYTF. The rearrangement uses TRBV6-5 and TRBJ1-2; 8 bases are a match to TRBD1. The length of the CDR3 is 14 residues. The J segment lost 4 bases and the V segment lost 4 bases, leaving 5 bases of the junction unmatched. The germline V gene has CDR1 MNHEY and CDR2 SVGAGI.

CDR3 nucleotides: TGTGCCAGTAGTGTGGGGACAGGCGGGAACACTGAAGCTTTCTTT. As protein: CASSVGTGGNTEAFF. The chain combines TRBV19 with TRBJ1-1, with TRBD1 matching over 8 bases. Per germline, CDR1 LNHDA and CDR2 SQIVND (reference sequence). The CDR3 runs 15 residues. V trimming: 5 bases; J trimming: 1 base; junction bases outside the gene matches: 6.